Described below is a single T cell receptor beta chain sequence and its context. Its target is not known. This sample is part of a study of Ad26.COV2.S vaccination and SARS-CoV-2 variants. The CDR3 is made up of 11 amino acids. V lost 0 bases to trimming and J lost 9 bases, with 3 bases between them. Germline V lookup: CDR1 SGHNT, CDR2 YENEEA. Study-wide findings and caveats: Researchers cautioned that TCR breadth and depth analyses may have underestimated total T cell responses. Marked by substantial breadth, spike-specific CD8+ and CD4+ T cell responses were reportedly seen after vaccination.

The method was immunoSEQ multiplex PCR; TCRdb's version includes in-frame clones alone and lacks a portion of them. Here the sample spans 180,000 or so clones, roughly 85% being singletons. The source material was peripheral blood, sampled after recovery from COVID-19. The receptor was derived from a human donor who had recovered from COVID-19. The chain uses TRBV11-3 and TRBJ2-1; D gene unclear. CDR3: CASSLDSEQFF. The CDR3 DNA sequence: TGTGCCAGCAGCTTAGACTCTGAGCAGTTCTTC.